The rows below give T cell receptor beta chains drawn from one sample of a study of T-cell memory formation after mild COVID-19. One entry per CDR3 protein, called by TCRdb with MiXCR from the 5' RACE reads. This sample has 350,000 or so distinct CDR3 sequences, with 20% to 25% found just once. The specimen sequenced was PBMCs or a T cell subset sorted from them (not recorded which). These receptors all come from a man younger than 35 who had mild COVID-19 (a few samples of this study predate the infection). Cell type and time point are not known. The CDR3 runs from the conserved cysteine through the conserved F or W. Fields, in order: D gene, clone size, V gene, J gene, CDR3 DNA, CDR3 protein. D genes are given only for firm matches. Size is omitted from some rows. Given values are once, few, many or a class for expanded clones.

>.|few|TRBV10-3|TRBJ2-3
TGTGCCATCAGTCAGTTCACTGGCAGCACAGATACGCAGTATTTT
CAISQFTGSTDTQYF
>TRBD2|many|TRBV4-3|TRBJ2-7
TGCGCCAGCAGCCCCAGCGGGGGGTACTACGAGCAGTACTTC
CASSPSGGYYEQYF
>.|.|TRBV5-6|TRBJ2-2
TGTGCCAGCAGCTCTGCTGTAGGGAGGTTCGGGGAGCTGTTTTTT
CASSSAVGRFGELFF
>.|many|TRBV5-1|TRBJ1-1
TGCGCCAGCAGCACTGGAGGGCAGGTTGGAGAAGCTTTCTTT
CASSTGGQVGEAFF
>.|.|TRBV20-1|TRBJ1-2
TGCAGTGCTAGCAAGGGGCGTCCATATGGCTACACCTTC
CSASKGRPYGYTF
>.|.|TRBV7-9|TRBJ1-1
TGTGCCAGCAGCACCAGCTTTCGTTCGGGCACTGAAGCTTTCTTT
CASSTSFRSGTEAFF
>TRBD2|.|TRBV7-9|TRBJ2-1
TGTGCCAGCAGCCCCCGACGGGGGGGCTCCTACAATGAGCAGTTCTTC
CASSPRRGGSYNEQFF
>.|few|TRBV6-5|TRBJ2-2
TGTGCCAGCAGTTACGGGACCCTTCTTCGCACCGGGGAGCTGTTTTTT
CASSYGTLLRTGELFF
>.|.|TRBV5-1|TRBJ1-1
TGCGCCAGCAGCTTGTCAGGGTACACTGAAGCTTTCTTT
CASSLSGYTEAFF
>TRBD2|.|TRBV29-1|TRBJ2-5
TGCAGCGTTCAACGCACTAGCGGGCGGGAGACCCAGTACTTC
CSVQRTSGRETQYF
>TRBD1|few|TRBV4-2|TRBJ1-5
TGTGCCAGCAGCCGAACTGTCGACAGGGCGATGCAGCCCCAGCATTTT
CASSRTVDRAMQPQHF
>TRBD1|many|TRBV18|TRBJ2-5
TGTGCCAGCTCACCAGGGGGCGACAGGGTAGAGACCCAGTACTTC
CASSPGGDRVETQYF
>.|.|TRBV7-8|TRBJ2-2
TGTGCCAGCAGCTTCCGGGTGAATACCGGGGAGCTGTTTTTT
CASSFRVNTGELFF
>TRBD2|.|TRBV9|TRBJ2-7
TGTGCCAGCAGCATCGGGACTAGCGGGGGATACGAGCAGTACTTC
CASSIGTSGGYEQYF
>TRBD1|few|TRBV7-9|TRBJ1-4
TGTGCCAGCAGCTCAGGACAGGGGCTGACAACTAATGAAAAACTGTTTTTT
CASSSGQGLTTNEKLFF
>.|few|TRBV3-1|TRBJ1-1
TGTGCCAGCAGCCAACGGGGTGAGAACACTGAAGCTTTCTTT
CASSQRGENTEAFF
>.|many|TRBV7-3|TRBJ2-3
TGTGCCAGCAGCCAGGACGGCATAGATACGCAGTATTTT
CASSQDGIDTQYF
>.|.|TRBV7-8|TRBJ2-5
TGTGCCAGCAGCCTCATTTCGGGGACCCAGTACTTC
CASSLISGTQYF
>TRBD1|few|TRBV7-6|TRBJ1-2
TGTGCCAGCAGCTTATCGCCGGGACAGGTTCTCGTAGACTATGGCTACACCTTC
CASSLSPGQVLVDYGYTF
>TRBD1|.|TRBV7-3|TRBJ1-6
TGTGCCAGCAGTCCTGACAGGGGTGCTTCACCCCTCCACTTT
CASSPDRGASPLHF
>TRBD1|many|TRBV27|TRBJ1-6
TGTGCCAGCAGTCCGGACAGGGGGCGCGGAGGCTTGTCACCCCTCCACTTT
CASSPDRGRGGLSPLHF
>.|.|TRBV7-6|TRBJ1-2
TGTGCCAGCAGCTTACTCCAGGCGGACTATGGCTACACCTTC
CASSLLQADYGYTF
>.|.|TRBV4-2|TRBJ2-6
TGTGCCAGCAGCCAAACTGGACAGCTAACCCTCTCTGGGGCCAACGTCCTGACTTTC
CASSQTGQLTLSGANVLTF
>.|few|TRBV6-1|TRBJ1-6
TGTGCCAGCAGTGAATTGGGCTATAATTCACCCCTCCACTTT
CASSELGYNSPLHF
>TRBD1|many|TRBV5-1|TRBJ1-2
TGCGCCAGCAGCGGACAGGGGGACGGCTACACCTTC
CASSGQGDGYTF
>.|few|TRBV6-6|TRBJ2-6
TGTGCCAGCAGTCCCCTGACTGGTGCTGGGGCCAACGTCCTGACTTTC
CASSPLTGAGANVLTF
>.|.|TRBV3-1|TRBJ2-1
TGTGCCAGCAGCCCTAGTCTCAGGGGAAATGAGCAGTTCTTC
CASSPSLRGNEQFF
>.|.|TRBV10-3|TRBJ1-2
TGTGCCATCAGGGTAAAAGGGGGGTCCGACTATGGCTACACCTTC
CAIRVKGGSDYGYTF
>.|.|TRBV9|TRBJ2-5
TGTGCCAGCAGCCAACCGAAGAGTGGGGGGTCCCAAGAGACCCAGTACTTC
CASSQPKSGGSQETQYF